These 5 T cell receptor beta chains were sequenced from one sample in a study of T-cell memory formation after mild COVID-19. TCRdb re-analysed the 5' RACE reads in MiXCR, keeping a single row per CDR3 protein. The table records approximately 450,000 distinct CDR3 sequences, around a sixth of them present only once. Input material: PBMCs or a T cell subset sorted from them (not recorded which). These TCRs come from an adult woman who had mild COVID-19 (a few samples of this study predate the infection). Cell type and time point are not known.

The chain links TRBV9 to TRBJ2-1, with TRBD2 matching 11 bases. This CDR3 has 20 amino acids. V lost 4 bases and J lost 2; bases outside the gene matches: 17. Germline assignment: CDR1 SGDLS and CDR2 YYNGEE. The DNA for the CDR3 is TGTGCCAGCAGCTCGGTAGGGGGGGCTCCGACTAGCGGGGCCTACAATGAGCAGTTCTTC. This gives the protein CASSSVGGAPTSGAYNEQFF. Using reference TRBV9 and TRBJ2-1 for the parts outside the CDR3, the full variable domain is DSGVTQTPKHLITATGQRVTLRCSPRSGDLSVYWYQQSLDQGLQFLIQYYNGEERAKGNILERFSAQQFPDLHSELNLSSLELGDSALYFCASSSVGGAPTSGAYNEQFFGPGTRLTVL.

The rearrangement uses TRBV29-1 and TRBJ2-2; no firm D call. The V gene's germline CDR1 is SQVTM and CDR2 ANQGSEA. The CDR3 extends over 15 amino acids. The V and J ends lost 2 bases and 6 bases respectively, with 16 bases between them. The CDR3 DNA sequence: TGCAGCGTTGAACCCCCCTCCGGTGGTCCCGGGGAGCTGTTTTTT. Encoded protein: CSVEPPSGGPGELFF.

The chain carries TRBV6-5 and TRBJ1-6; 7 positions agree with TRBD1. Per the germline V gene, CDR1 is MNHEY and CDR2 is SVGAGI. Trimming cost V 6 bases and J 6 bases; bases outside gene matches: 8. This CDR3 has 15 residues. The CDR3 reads CASRTDWDSNSPLHF. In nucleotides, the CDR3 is TGTGCCAGCAGGACAGATTGGGACAGTAATTCACCCCTCCACTTT.

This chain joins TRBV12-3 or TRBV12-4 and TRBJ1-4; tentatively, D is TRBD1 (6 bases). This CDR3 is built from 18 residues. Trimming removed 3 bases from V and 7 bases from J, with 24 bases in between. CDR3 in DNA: TGTGCCAGCAGTTTCGCAGCGGGGGGCAACCTGTTTGGTGAAAAACTGTTTTTT. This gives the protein CASSFAAGGNLFGEKLFF.

The CDR3 reads CASSLGEISSYEQYF. CDR3 DNA: TGCGCCAGCAGCTTAGGAGAGATTAGCTCCTACGAGCAGTACTTC. J is TRBJ2-7 and V is TRBV5-1; the D is unclear. V was trimmed by 2 bases and J by 0 bases, leaving 12 bases between them. This CDR3 region has 15 residues. Per the germline V gene, CDR1 is SGHRS and CDR2 is YFSETQ.